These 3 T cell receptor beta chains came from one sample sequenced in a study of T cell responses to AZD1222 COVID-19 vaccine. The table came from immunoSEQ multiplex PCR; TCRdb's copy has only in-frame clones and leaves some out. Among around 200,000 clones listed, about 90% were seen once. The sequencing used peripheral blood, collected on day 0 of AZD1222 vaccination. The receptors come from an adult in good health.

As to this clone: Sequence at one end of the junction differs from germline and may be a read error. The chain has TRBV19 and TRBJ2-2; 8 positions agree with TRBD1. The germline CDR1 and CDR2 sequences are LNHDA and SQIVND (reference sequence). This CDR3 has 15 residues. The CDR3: CASRIGTGPTGELFF. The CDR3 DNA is TGTGCCAGTCGTATCGGGACAGGTCCCACCGGGGAGCTGTTTTTT.

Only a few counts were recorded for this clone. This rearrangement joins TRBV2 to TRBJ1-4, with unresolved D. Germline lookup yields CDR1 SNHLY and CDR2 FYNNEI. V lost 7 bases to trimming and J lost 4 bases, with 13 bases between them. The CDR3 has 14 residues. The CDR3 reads CASTREGFNEKLFF. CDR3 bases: TGTGCCAGCACAAGGGAAGGATTTAATGAAAAACTGTTTTTT.

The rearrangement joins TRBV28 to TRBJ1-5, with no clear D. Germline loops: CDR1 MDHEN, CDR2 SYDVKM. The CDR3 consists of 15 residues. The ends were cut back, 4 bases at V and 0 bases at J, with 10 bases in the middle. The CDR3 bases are TGTGCCAGCAGTTCCCAGCTAGATAGCAATCAGCCCCAGCATTTT. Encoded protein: CASSSQLDSNQPQHF.